This T cell receptor beta chain was sequenced for a study of beta chain features in type 1 diabetes (dated by TCRdb to 2017 to 2018). Regarding the study in general: Mean age, gender distribution, total cell number and subset yield were not different between patients and healthy donors. A total of 90 million to 120 million sorted cells were examined across all samples, and a strong correlation was observed between cell number per subset and RNA yield. The study compared the TCRB repertoires of sorted circulating CD4+ T cell subsets in recently diagnosed type 1 diabetes patients with those in matched healthy donors. Regulatory and stem cell-like memory subsets were obtained from only 8 patients and roughly 8 healthy donors, while naive and central memory subsets were obtained from all 30 or so donors.

The entire isolated RNA was reverse transcribed using the High Capacity cDNA Reverse Transcription Kit, and thus expressed TCRB transcripts were sequenced. Deep immunoSEQ sequencing was applied to naive, central memory and regulatory T cell samples, giving an average of about 3.4 million total reads per sample. Sorted cells were lysed in RLT buffer, and RNA was extracted using DNase-treated RNeasy Micro or Mini kits according to cell number. To prevent cross-contamination, every cell subset was processed on its own, while patient and healthy donor samples were processed together. Using the immunoSEQ multiplex PCR, TCRB sequences were amplified from cDNA into 87-bp fragments spanning the CDR3 region. The amplicons were sequenced using the Illumina HiSeq platform. The authors' pipeline ran thus. Synthetic template baselines were used to correct PCR bias computationally, reads within Hamming distance 2 were collapsed, and singletons that could not be merged were discarded. Reads were aligned against IMGT to assign V, D and J genes, CDR3 length and insertions or deletions at six rearrangement sites. Within each subset, clonotype counts were normalized to the number of sorted cells before true diversity and Gini coefficients were calculated with the tcR R package. Repertoire sharing was quantified using the overlap coefficient calculated on TCRB nucleotide sequences. Out-of-frame TCRB sequences from naive cells were analyzed to stand in for the pre-selection repertoire. The clones in this table, taken by TCRdb from immuneACCESS, are in-frame only. Not every clone is retained; where verified, under half of the shortfall comes from an unresolved V gene, and the cause of the rest is unknown. The D gene and trimming were derived from the DNA, and the V and J assignments and clone size from that table. The sample table contains a few hundred thousand clones; only one count was recorded for approximately 15% of them. Clones ranked in the top ten supply 0.015% to 0.02% of the sample.

Each donor gave one peripheral blood draw, roughly 110 mL on average, collected into heparinised tubes. Using a panel that included CD45RO, CCR7, CD25, CD127, CD95 and CD27, naive, central memory, regulatory and stem cell-like memory CD4+ T cells were sorted on a BD FACSAria II. A purity above 95% was achieved for all sorted populations. PBMCs were isolated right away by Lymphoprep density gradient centrifugation and were stained directly, without culture. So that batch effects would be minimized, each experiment stained and sorted samples in pairs, pairing one healthy donor with one patient. Unmatched junction bases come to 3, with V trimmed by 10 bases and J by 7 bases. Taken from cysteine to phenylalanine, the CDR3 has 13 residues. Left in the record is the CDR3 DNA by itself, 39 bases read in frame from the first base. CDR1 and CDR2 are read off the germline V gene (reference sequence) as MNHEY and SMNVEV.

On this clone: What this receptor recognizes is not known. The sample holds no much larger clone one base away, and base qualities are not on file.

On the study overall, not on this receptor specifically: Because cDNA rather than genomic DNA was sequenced, highly expressing activated cells could have been over-represented, although no difference in activation and CD3 levels was found between groups. Shorter templates might be favored by PCR, yet because patient and control samples were amplified and corrected together, any such skew would affect both groups equally. At VDJ recombination sites, type 1 diabetes patients had fewer insertions and more deleted nucleotides, which implies abnormalities in thymic rearrangement. Because the HLA sub-analyses included only small numbers of individuals, any influence of HLA type on TCRB rearrangement was left unresolved. In all four CD4+ subsets, TCRB CDR3 length was moderately but significantly shorter in type 1 diabetes patients. The naive, central memory and regulatory TCRB repertoires appeared to resemble one another more closely among patients than among healthy donors.

The origin of this receptor is a man aged 25 to 40 with type 1 diabetes. The chain couples TRBV27 to TRBJ1-6; 11 nucleotides in the junction match TRBD1. Sample: naive CD4+ T cells from blood. The cell subset or site label, read with the paper, signifies: true naive CD4+ T cells. The DNA reads as follows: TGTGCCACCCGGACAGGGGGCAATTCACCCCTCCACTTT. Translated, it gives CATRTGGNSPLHF.